This record covers a single T cell receptor beta chain. Its binding antigen is unknown. No much larger clonotype is one base removed from it; base qualities were not supplied. The V end loses 0 bases and the J end loses 4 bases, and a stretch of 12 bases separates them. Inclusive of the bounding cysteine and phenylalanine, the CDR3 is 15 residues long. CDR3 DNA is the only sequence kept; it has 45 bases, read in frame from the first base. According to the germline V gene, CDR1 reads KGHSH and CDR2 reads LQKENI. This entry comes from a study of cytomegalovirus exposure and HLA in healthy donors listed by TCRdb under 2017. At the level of the whole study: A later analysis indicated that the 95 to 150 validation repertoires were generated on the platform also employed for the 700 or so repertoires of the first cohort. The aim of the study was to test whether cataloging public T cell receptors could identify signatures of past pathogen exposure. The study combined high-throughput TCR immunosequencing, statistical association of individual TCRs with disease status, and machine learning to predict cytomegalovirus infection status. In addition to the first cohort of approximately 650 subjects, a separate validation cohort of around 110 different subjects was used.

The receptor library was made with the immunoSEQ multiplex PCR assay. The paper's data handling went like this. A statistical classification framework was built to diagnose cytomegalovirus status from the catalog of TCR beta chain sequences. As stored in TCRdb, this immuneACCESS dataset retains in-frame rearrangements with V and J assigned. A fraction of the clones does not appear; measured against another copy, unresolved V genes explain less than half of the discrepancy, and the remainder lacks a known reason. For V, J and clone size, that table is used; D and trimming come from the DNA. For this sample there are about 82,000 clones; roughly 94% appear just once. Around 0.69% of the sample comes from the top ten. The donors were included in the validation cohort of over a hundred subjects, a group kept apart from the roughly 670-subject first cohort. What the research found in general, with its limitations: A later analysis had no HLA typing for the validation cohort, so co-occurrence there was scored across all 110 or so repertoires. According to the authors, the approach could potentially be generalized to other disease states and immunological phenotypes. Three of the identified cytomegalovirus-associated TCR beta chains were confirmed in vitro to be specific for cytomegalovirus antigens. In both the original and validation cohorts, the classifier was reported to diagnose cytomegalovirus status with high specificity and sensitivity. In the study, 150 to 200 TCR beta chains were listed as associated with cytomegalovirus. Most TCR sequences were seen in very few donors, while some public TCRs were found in many individuals. Subsequent analysis determined that TCRs grouped into clusters in the first cohort also showed a tendency toward co-occurrence across the 120 validation repertoires, and 94% of cluster scores exceeded 0.

The receptor was derived from a woman aged 18-29 years in good health and CMV-seronegative. The rearrangement joined TRBV18 to TRBJ1-1; matching of 6 bases hints at TRBD1 as the D gene. The specimen sequenced was PBMCs. DNA sequence: TGTGCCAGCTCACCACCTCCAGGGGTCGGCACTGAAGCTTTCTTT. It specifies CASSPPPGVGTEAFF.